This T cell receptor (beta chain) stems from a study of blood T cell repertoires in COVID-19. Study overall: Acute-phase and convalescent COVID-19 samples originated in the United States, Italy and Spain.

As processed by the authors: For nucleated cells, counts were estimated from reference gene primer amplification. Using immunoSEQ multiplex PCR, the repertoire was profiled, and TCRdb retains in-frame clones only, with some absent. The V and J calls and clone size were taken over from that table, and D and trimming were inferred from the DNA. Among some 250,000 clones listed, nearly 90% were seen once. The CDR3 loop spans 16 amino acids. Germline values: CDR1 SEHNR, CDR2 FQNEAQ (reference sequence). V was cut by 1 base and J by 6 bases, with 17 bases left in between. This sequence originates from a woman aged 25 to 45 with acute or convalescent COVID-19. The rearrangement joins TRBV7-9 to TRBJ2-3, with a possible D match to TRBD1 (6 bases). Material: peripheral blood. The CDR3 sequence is CASSLVGGRQEDTQYF. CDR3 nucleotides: TGTGCCAGCAGCTTAGTTGGGGGTCGACAGGAGGATACGCAGTATTTT.